This TCR beta chain came from a study of T cell repertoires in cytomegalovirus infection. Overall study context: The public TCR beta signatures pointed to both CMV infection and matching HLA type. General observations from the study: What dominated the ex vivo response were HLA-C-restricted CMV-specific TCR beta clonotypes. Cumulative frequency of public TCR beta families picked out carriers of CMV plus the relevant HLA.

Trimming removed 5 bases at V and 7 bases at J, with 11 bases between. The V gene's germline CDR1 is DFQATT and CDR2 SNEGSKA (reference sequence). The CDR3 runs to 11 residues. Via MiXCR, TCRdb re-called the reads, giving one row per CDR3 protein. Seen here are roughly 640,000 distinct CDR3 sequences, about 24% observed once, and the top ten hold 8%. About this clonotype itself: The antigen is undetermined.

The receptor's source is a human donor in good health (CMV status not recorded). Some clones in this sample may be carry-over from other donors' samples. The chain employs TRBV20-1 and TRBJ1-1; D unresolved. The sequencing input was CD8+ T cells from PBMCs. CDR3 coding DNA: TGCAGTGCTCCTTGGACGAATGAAGCTTTCTTT. Protein product: CSAPWTNEAFF.